This note documents a single T cell receptor (beta chain) sequence. Its target is not known. Both 60 Vbeta primers and 13 Jbeta primers went into the PCR. Assay used: immunoSEQ multiplex PCR; TCRdb lists only in-frame clones, some missing. Here the sample spans some 120,000 clones, 77% being singletons. This sample is drawn from a study of cytomegalovirus exposure and HLA in healthy donors. Across the study: Among 350 to 500 genotyped donors, approximately 80% fell in the Caucasian-associated ancestry cluster.

Regarding the study as a whole: Among the most significant clusters, several appeared linked to common viral pathogens in a later analysis. Per published reports, the classifier diagnosed cytomegalovirus status with high specificity and sensitivity.

The CDR3 is 15 amino acids. The germline gives CDR1 MNHNY, CDR2 SVGAGI (reference sequence). The J segment lost 4 bases and the V segment lost 5 bases, leaving 7 bases of the junction unmatched. The specimen sequenced was PBMCs. The receptor was derived from a man aged 40-49 years in good health and CMV-seropositive. This chain joins TRBV6-6 and TRBJ2-7; 11 positions agree with TRBD1. The CDR3, as DNA: TGTGCCAGCAGTAACCCGGGACAGGGGGGATACGAGCAGTACTTC. This codes for CASSNPGQGGYEQYF.